Given below is one T cell receptor beta chain in context. As yet, its antigen is unknown. An equimolar mix of two oligonucleotides served as the beta constant-region primer for TRBC1 and TRBC2. The ligated cDNA underwent four PCR rounds using SP2 and nested alpha and beta constant-region primers. TCRdb re-called the UMI-ligation and nested PCR reads with MiXCR, one entry per CDR3 protein. In the table there are approximately 150,000 distinct CDR3 sequences, around 21% of which are singletons. The data derive from a study of naive and memory T cell subsets. Study conclusions and caveats: Especially in CD8 cells, naive repertoires contained a few larger clonotypes, possibly CD45RA-re-expressing memory cells.

Source material: naive CD8+ T cells from blood. The sequence was collected from a human donor in good health.

CDR3 DNA sequence: TGCAGCGTTCGGACTAGCGGGGACTACGAGCAGTACTTC. Protein product: CSVRTSGDYEQYF. This chain joins TRBV29-1 and TRBJ2-7; 12 positions agree with TRBD2. V trimming: 5 bases; J trimming: 3 bases; junction bases outside the gene matches: 2. The CDR3 sequence is 13 residues long. CDR1 is SQVTM and CDR2 is ANQGSEA in the germline V gene.